This TCR beta chain originates from a study of Tregs in tolerant kidney transplant recipients. Study-level findings and limits: Tregs expanded with activated donor B cells seemed most donor-specific.

Produced via immunoSEQ multiplex PCR; TCRdb's table is partial and in-frame only. The table records 200,000 to 300,000 clones, around 81% of them present only once. Comments on this clone: No antigen is known for it.

Unstimulated Tregs (CD4+CD25+CD127-) and CD4+CD25- non-Tregs were sorted from PBMCs. This receptor was obtained from a human donor in good health. Source material: CD4+ T cells from blood.

The CDR3 loop is CASSLPGHASTEAFF. The CDR3 nucleotides are TGTGCCAGCAGCCTACCGGGACACGCCAGCACTGAAGCTTTCTTT. The chain carries TRBV5-8 and TRBJ1-1, with a tentative D call TRBD1 (6 bases). The CDR3 totals 15 residues. Germline-derived CDR1 and CDR2 are SGHTS and YDEGEE. V shed 4 bases and J shed 4 bases, with 17 bases lying between them. The entire variable domain, with the rest obtained from reference TRBV5-8 and TRBJ1-1, is as follows: EAGVTQSPTHLIKTRGQQATLRCSPISGHTSVYWYQQALGLGLQFLLWYDEGEERNRGNFPPRFSGRQFPNYSSELNVNALELEDSALYLCASSLPGHASTEAFFGQGTRLTVV.